This record concerns one T cell receptor beta chain sequence. No antigen is known for it. The data stem from a study of T cell responses to AZD1222 COVID-19 vaccine. Regarding the study as a whole: No repertoire was sampled before or during the peak T cell response, only after it. Within unmutated variant regions lay the reported targets of nearly half of spike-specific TCRs.

The germline V gene encodes CDR1 MDHEN and CDR2 SYDVKM. V lost 6 bases and J lost 1, with 12 bases in between. This CDR3 contains 14 residues. Sequenced by immunoSEQ multiplex PCR; TCRdb stores in-frame clones only, minus some. Counted here are about 120,000 clones, about nine tenths occurring once; the ten biggest clones make up just over 7%. This specimen consisted of peripheral blood, obtained on day 0 of AZD1222 vaccination. This TCR was recovered from an adult in good health. V and J are TRBV28 and TRBJ1-1; the D is unclear. The CDR3 reads CASSKTRGNTEAFF. The CDR3, as DNA: TGTGCCAGCAGCAAAACCCGAGGGAACACTGAAGCTTTCTTT.